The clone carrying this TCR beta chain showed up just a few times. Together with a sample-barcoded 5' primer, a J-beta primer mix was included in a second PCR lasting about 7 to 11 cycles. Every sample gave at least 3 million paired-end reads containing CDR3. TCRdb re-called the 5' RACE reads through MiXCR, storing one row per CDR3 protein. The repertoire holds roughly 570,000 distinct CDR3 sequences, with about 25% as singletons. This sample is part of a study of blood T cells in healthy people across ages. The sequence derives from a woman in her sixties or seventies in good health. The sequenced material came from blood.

The CDR3 here is CASSPGFSYGYTF. DNA for the CDR3: TGTGCCAGCAGCCCTGGGTTCTCTTATGGCTACACCTTC. The chain is built from TRBV7-9 and TRBJ1-2, with D hard to call. The CDR3 extends over 13 amino acids. CDR1 is SEHNR, CDR2 FQNEAQ, per germline (reference sequence). Deletions cut 5 bases from V and 5 bases from J, with 12 bases between.